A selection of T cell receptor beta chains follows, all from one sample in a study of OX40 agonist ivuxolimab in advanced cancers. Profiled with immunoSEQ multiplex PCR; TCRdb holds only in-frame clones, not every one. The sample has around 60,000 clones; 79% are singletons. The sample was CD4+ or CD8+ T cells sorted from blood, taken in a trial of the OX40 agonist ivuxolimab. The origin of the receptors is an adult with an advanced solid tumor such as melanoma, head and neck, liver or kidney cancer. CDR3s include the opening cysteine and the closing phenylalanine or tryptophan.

CDR3 protein: CAAGPGGRGGNGSNQPQHF; CDR3 length: 19; J gene: TRBJ1-5; V gene: TRBV10-1
CDR3 protein: CASSQVYFSGANVLTF; CDR3 length: 16; J gene: TRBJ2-6; V gene: TRBV4-3
CDR3 protein: CASSFRGGRVMDGYTF; CDR3 length: 16; J gene: TRBJ1-2; V gene: TRBV27
CDR3 protein: CASSSGVSNQPQHF; CDR3 length: 14; J gene: TRBJ1-5; V gene: TRBV5-4
CDR3 protein: CASSPNQFYGYTF; CDR3 length: 13; J gene: TRBJ1-2; V gene: TRBV7-6
CDR3 protein: CASSYAKFPYEQYF; CDR3 length: 14; J gene: TRBJ2-7; V gene: TRBV14
CDR3 protein: CASSLWGLAGGGEQFF; CDR3 length: 16; J gene: TRBJ2-1; V gene: TRBV27
CDR3 protein: CASSQDGQLNTGELFF; CDR3 length: 16; J gene: TRBJ2-2; V gene: TRBV4-3
CDR3 protein: CASSLGGGSYEQYF; CDR3 length: 14; J gene: TRBJ2-7; V gene: TRBV7-9
CDR3 protein: CASSLDPRERSGNTIYF; CDR3 length: 17; J gene: TRBJ1-3; V gene: TRBV5-1
CDR3 protein: CASTTSGGKETQYF; CDR3 length: 14; J gene: TRBJ2-5; V gene: TRBV25-1
CDR3 protein: CASSYGRAGGYNEQFF; CDR3 length: 16; J gene: TRBJ2-1; V gene: TRBV6-5
CDR3 protein: CASSQSRDRVRKTVF; CDR3 length: 15; J gene: TRBJ1-4; V gene: TRBV23-1
CDR3 protein: CASRGDPYEQYF; CDR3 length: 12; J gene: NA; V gene: TRBV2
CDR3 protein: CASSQDYGGHQQETQYF; CDR3 length: 17; J gene: TRBJ2-5; V gene: TRBV4-3
CDR3 protein: CASSYSGSYNEQFF; CDR3 length: 14; J gene: TRBJ2-1; V gene: TRBV6-6
CDR3 protein: CASSLFIGQGANGYTF; CDR3 length: 16; J gene: TRBJ1-2; V gene: TRBV27
CDR3 protein: CATSRDPGGTQPQHF; CDR3 length: 15; J gene: TRBJ1-5; V gene: TRBV15
CDR3 protein: CASSLRGEEQDGETQYF; CDR3 length: 17; J gene: TRBJ2-5; V gene: TRBV7-8
CDR3 protein: CASSRGTSGNNEQFF; CDR3 length: 15; J gene: TRBJ2-1; V gene: TRBV6-4
CDR3 protein: CASSVGANTGELFF; CDR3 length: 14; J gene: TRBJ2-2; V gene: TRBV6-4
CDR3 protein: CASSWDWNTGELFF; CDR3 length: 14; J gene: TRBJ2-2; V gene: TRBV5-4
CDR3 protein: CASSLAPLLDNEQFF; CDR3 length: 15; J gene: TRBJ2-1; V gene: TRBV7-7
CDR3 protein: CASTQTGAGANVLTF; CDR3 length: 15; J gene: TRBJ2-6; V gene: TRBV28
CDR3 protein: CASSLWVAGSSYEQYF; CDR3 length: 16; J gene: TRBJ2-7; V gene: TRBV7-9
CDR3 protein: CASSYVGGAAFF; CDR3 length: 12; J gene: TRBJ1-1; V gene: TRBV6-5
CDR3 protein: CASSETDTQYF; CDR3 length: 11; J gene: TRBJ2-3; V gene: TRBV5-6
CDR3 protein: CASSPEGYTEAFF; CDR3 length: 13; J gene: TRBJ1-1; V gene: TRBV18
CDR3 protein: CASSRYGNPSDEQYF; CDR3 length: 15; J gene: NA; V gene: TRBV6-1
CDR3 protein: CASSALLAYEQYF; CDR3 length: 13; J gene: TRBJ2-7; V gene: TRBV2
CDR3 protein: CASRATGYSNQPQHF; CDR3 length: 15; J gene: TRBJ1-5; V gene: TRBV2
CDR3 protein: CASSQSTGGGSPLHF; CDR3 length: 15; J gene: TRBJ1-6; V gene: TRBV7-9
CDR3 protein: CASSRIPGTEAFF; CDR3 length: 13; J gene: TRBJ1-1; V gene: TRBV7-9
CDR3 protein: CASSLASGATGELFF; CDR3 length: 15; J gene: TRBJ2-2; V gene: TRBV11-2
CDR3 protein: CASSQATGFTNEKLFF; CDR3 length: 16; J gene: TRBJ1-4; V gene: TRBV4-3
CDR3 protein: CASSLRESYEQYF; CDR3 length: 13; J gene: TRBJ2-7; V gene: TRBV7-2
CDR3 protein: CASSLLGGSSYNEQFF; CDR3 length: 16; J gene: TRBJ2-1; V gene: TRBV13
CDR3 protein: CASSPFLPLDEQFF; CDR3 length: 14; J gene: TRBJ2-1; V gene: TRBV6-5
CDR3 protein: CASSEEAAGTGVWDTIYF; CDR3 length: 18; J gene: TRBJ1-3; V gene: TRBV9
CDR3 protein: CASTGDGRNYGYTF; CDR3 length: 14; J gene: TRBJ1-2; V gene: TRBV7-8
CDR3 protein: CASSVSAGELFF; CDR3 length: 12; J gene: TRBJ2-2; V gene: TRBV9
CDR3 protein: CASSLAGGQGTQYF; CDR3 length: 14; J gene: TRBJ2-3; V gene: TRBV7-8
CDR3 protein: CASSVRDSSYEQYF; CDR3 length: 14; J gene: TRBJ2-7; V gene: TRBV9
CDR3 protein: CATSGTESHPGGYEQYF; CDR3 length: 17; J gene: TRBJ2-7; V gene: TRBV10-3
CDR3 protein: CASSDWTGAGANVLTF; CDR3 length: 16; J gene: TRBJ2-6; V gene: TRBV6-4
CDR3 protein: CASSPFLAGGYYGYTF; CDR3 length: 16; J gene: TRBJ1-2; V gene: TRBV28
CDR3 protein: CASSSYRARLLHF; CDR3 length: 13; J gene: TRBJ1-6; V gene: TRBV6-5
CDR3 protein: CASSLNKVGGTEAFF; CDR3 length: 15; J gene: TRBJ1-1; V gene: TRBV7-2
CDR3 protein: CASSFLLEMQYF; CDR3 length: 12; J gene: TRBJ2-3; V gene: TRBV7-2
CDR3 protein: CASRGWLAGTYEQYF; CDR3 length: 15; J gene: TRBJ2-7; V gene: TRBV19
CDR3 protein: CASRPPGQASYEQYF; CDR3 length: 15; J gene: TRBJ2-7; V gene: TRBV18
CDR3 protein: CAWAPLAGTYEQYF; CDR3 length: 14; J gene: TRBJ2-7; V gene: TRBV30
CDR3 protein: CASVPSQGSYEQYF; CDR3 length: 14; J gene: TRBJ2-7; V gene: TRBV12-5
CDR3 protein: CASSRRGGNEKLFF; CDR3 length: 14; J gene: TRBJ1-4; V gene: TRBV14
CDR3 protein: CASSAVDNYGYTF; CDR3 length: 13; J gene: TRBJ1-2; V gene: TRBV2